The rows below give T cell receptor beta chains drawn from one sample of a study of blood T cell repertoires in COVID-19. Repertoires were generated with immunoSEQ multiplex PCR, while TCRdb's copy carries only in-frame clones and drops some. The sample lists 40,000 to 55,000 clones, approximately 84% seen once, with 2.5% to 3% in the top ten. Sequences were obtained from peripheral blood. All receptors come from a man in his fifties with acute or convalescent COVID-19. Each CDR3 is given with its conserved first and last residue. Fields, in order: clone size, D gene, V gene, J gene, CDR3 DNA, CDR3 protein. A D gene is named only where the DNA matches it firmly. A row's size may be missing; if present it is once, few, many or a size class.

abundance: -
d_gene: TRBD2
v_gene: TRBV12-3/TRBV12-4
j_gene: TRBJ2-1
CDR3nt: TGTGCCAGCAGTATGCGGGGGGTCAATGAGCAGTTCTTC
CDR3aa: CASSMRGVNEQFF

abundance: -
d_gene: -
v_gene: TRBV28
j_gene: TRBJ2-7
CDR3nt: TGTGCCAGCAGGGGACAACTCTACGAGCAGTACTTC
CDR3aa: CASRGQLYEQYF

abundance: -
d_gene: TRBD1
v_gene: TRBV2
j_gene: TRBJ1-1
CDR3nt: TGTGCCAGCAACCCGATCCGGGACAGGGGCACTGAAGCTTTCTTT
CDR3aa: CASNPIRDRGTEAFF

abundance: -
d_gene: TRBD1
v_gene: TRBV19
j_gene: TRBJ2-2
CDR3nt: TGTGCCAGTAGTAGCCCGGGACAGGGCCTCGCCGGGGAGCTGTTTTTT
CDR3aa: CASSSPGQGLAGELFF

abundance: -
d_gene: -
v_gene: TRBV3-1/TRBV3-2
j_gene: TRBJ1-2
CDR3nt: TGTGCCAGCAGCCAAGGAGGGAGAGGCTACACCTTC
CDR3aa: CASSQGGRGYTF

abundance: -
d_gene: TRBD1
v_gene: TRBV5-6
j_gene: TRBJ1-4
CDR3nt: TGTGCCAGCAGTATAGACAGGGGGCGCGGGGAAAAACTGTTTTTT
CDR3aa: CASSIDRGRGEKLFF

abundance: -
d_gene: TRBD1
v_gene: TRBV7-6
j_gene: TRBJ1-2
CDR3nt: TGTGCCAGCAGCTTACAGACAGGGGACGTAGCCTATGGCTACACCTTC
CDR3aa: CASSLQTGDVAYGYTF

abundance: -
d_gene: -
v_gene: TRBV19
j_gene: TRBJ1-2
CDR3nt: TGTGCCAGTAGACCCCCGGGGAGAGACTATGGCTACACCTTC
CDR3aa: CASRPPGRDYGYTF

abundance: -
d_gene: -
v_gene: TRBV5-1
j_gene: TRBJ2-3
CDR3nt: TGCGCCAGCAGCTTGGCGCAGGGCACAGATACGCAGTATTTT
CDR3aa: CASSLAQGTDTQYF

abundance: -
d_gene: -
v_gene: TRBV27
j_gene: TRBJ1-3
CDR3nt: TGTGCCAGCAGTCCGGACCGAGGGCTCTCTGGAAACACCATATATTTT
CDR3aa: CASSPDRGLSGNTIYF

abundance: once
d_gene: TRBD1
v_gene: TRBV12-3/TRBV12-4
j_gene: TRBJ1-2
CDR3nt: TGTGCCAGCAGTTACAGGGGGTATTATGGCTACACCTTC
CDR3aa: CASSYRGYYGYTF

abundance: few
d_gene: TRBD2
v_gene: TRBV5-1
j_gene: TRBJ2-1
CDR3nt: TGCGCCAGCAGCTCTGGACTAGATGCGGATGAGCAGTTCTTC
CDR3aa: CASSSGLDADEQFF

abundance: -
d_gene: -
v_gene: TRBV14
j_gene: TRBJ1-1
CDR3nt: TGTGCCAGCAGCCTTCTCCCGGAGGACACTGAAGCTTTCTTT
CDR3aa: CASSLLPEDTEAFF

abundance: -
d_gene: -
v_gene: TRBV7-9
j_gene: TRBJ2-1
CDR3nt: TGTGCCAGCAGCCCCTCCGGCGGGCGCGGGAATGAGCAGTTCTTC
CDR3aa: CASSPSGGRGNEQFF

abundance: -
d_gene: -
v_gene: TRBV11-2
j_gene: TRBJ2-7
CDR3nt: TGTGCCAGCAGCCCCCCAGGGGCCCCTTACGAGCAGTACTTC
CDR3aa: CASSPPGAPYEQYF

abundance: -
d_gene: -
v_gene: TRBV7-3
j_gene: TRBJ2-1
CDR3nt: TGTGCCAGCAGTCAGGTAGAATACAATGAGCAGTTCTTC
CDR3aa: CASSQVEYNEQFF

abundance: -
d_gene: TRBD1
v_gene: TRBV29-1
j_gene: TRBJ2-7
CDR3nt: TGCAGCGTGGGGGACAGACTCTACGAGCAGTACTTC
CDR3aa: CSVGDRLYEQYF

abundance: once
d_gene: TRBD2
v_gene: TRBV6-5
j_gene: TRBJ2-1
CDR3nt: TGTGCCACCAAAAGGTATAGCGGGATTGCGAATGAGCAGTTCTTC
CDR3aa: CATKRYSGIANEQFF

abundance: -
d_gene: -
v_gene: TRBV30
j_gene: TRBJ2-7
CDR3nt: TGTGCCTGGAGCCAACAGGGTTACGAGCAGTACTTC
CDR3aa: CAWSQQGYEQYF

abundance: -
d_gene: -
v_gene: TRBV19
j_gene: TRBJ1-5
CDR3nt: TGTGCCAGTATCGGGAGTGGAGACCAGCCCCAGCATTTT
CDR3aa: CASIGSGDQPQHF

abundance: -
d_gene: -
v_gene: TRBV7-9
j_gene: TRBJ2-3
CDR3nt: TGTGCCAGCAGTGAGACAGTTCCAAGCACAGATACGCAGTATTTT
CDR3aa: CASSETVPSTDTQYF

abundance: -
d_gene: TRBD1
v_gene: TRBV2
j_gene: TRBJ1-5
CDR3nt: TGTGCCAGCAGTGAACGGTCAGGGGGTAATCAGCCCCAGCATTTT
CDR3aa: CASSERSGGNQPQHF

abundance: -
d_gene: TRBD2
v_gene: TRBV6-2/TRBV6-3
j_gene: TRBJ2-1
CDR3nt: TGTGCCAGCAGTTATGGACTAGCGGGGAGACCCAATGAGCAGTTCTTC
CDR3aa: CASSYGLAGRPNEQFF